This entry is about one T cell receptor (beta chain). Under the authors' procedure: It was from reference gene primer amplification that nucleated cell counts were estimated. TCRdb's copy holds only in-frame clones and misses some; the assay was immunoSEQ multiplex PCR. The V and J calls and clone size were taken over from that table, and D and trimming were inferred from the DNA. The repertoire holds 15,000 to 20,000 clones, with 75% to 90% as singletons. The data stem from a study of blood T cell repertoires in COVID-19. Overall study: There were acute and convalescent COVID-19 samples, and they came from the United States, Italy and Spain. From T cells, B-cell-depleted T cells, or PBMCs came the material, which was cDNA or gDNA.

In germline, CDR1 is KGHSH, CDR2 LQKENI. The CDR3 spans 16 residues. J was trimmed by 5 bases and V by 6 bases; bases with no gene match: 14. The sequenced sample was peripheral blood. This chain joins TRBV18 and TRBJ2-5; 8 bases map to TRBD1. This clonotype was obtained from an elderly man with acute or convalescent COVID-19. The CDR3: CASSTLGQGAQETQYF. CDR3 bases: TGTGCCAGCTCTACCCTTGGGCAGGGGGCACAGGAGACCCAGTACTTC.